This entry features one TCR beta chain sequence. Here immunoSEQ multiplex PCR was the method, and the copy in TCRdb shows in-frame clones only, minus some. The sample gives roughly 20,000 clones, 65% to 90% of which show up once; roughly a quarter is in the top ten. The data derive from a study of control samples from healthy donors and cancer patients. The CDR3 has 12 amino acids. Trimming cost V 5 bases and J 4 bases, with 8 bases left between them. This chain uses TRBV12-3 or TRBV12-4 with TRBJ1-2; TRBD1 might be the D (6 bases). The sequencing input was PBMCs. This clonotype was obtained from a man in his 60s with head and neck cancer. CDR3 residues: CASSMDSYGYTF. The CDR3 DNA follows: TGTGCCAGCAGTATGGACAGCTATGGCTACACCTTC.